This T cell receptor (beta chain) was observed in a study of T cell responses to AZD1222 COVID-19 vaccine. Study-wide results and limits: Vaccine-related CD4 TCRs covered spike, predominating at 160-218 and 743-854. There were repertoire samples only from the period after the peak T cell response. Donors were mostly white British, more females; clonal diversity possibly underestimated. It was only a handful of AZD1222 recipients who were seropositive at baseline.

Concerning this clone: Its target is unknown.

Trimming removed 3 bases at V and 0 bases at J, with 3 bases between. The CDR3 extends over 12 amino acids. The germline gives CDR1 SGHAT, CDR2 FQNNGV. Generated by immunoSEQ multiplex PCR, the TCRdb table keeps only in-frame clones and is missing some. The data show tens of thousands of clones, 88% seen once. The source material was peripheral blood, sampled on day 0 of MenACWY control vaccination. The V call is TRBV11-2, the J call TRBJ2-7; no reliable D call. The TCR originated in an adult in good health. Here the CDR3 DNA reads TGTGCCAGCAGCTTGGGCTCCTACGAGCAGTACTTC. The encoded protein is CASSLGSYEQYF.